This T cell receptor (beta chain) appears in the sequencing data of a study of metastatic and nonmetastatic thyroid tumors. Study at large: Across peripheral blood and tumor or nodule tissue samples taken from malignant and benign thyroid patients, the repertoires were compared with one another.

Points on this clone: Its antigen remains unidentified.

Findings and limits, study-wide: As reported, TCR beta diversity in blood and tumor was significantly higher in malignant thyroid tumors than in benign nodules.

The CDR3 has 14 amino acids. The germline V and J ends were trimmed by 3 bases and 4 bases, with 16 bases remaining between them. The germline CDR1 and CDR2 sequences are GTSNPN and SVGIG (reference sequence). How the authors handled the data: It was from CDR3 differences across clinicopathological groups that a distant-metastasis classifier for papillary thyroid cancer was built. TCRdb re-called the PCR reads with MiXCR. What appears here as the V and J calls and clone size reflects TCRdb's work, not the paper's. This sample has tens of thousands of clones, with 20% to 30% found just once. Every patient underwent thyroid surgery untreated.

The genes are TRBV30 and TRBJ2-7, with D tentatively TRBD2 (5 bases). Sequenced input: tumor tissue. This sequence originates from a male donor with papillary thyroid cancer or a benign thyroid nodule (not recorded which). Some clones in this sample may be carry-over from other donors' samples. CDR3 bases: TGTGCCTGGAGCGTACGAGACGGGATTTACGAGCAGTACTTC. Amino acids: CAWSVRDGIYEQYF.